This T cell receptor beta chain was sequenced during a study of T cells in Graves' hyperthyroidism and ophthalmopathy. V lost 4 bases and J lost 9, with 20 bases in between. The CDR3 extends over 15 amino acids. Germline-derived CDR1 and CDR2 are SGHKS and YYEKEE (reference sequence). RNA transcripts provided the source from which TCR beta CDR3 regions were amplified. TCR CDR3 underwent first-round RT-PCR with the HTBI primer set. One entry per CDR3 protein results from TCRdb running MiXCR on the multiplex PCR reads. The data contain 460,000 or so distinct CDR3 sequences, around an eighth of them singletons.

The rearrangement uses TRBV5-5 and TRBJ2-1; maybe TRBD1 (6 bases). The sequencing sample was made of blood. This TCR came from a woman aged 18-29 years with Graves' hyperthyroidism. CDR3 DNA sequence: TGTGCCAGCAGCATTGGTGGGGGCATGCAGGTTGAGCAGTTCTTC. Translation gives CASSIGGGMQVEQFF.